This TCR beta chain originates from a study of blood T cells in healthy people across ages. CDR3 length: 16 residues. CDR1 MGHRA and CDR2 YSYEKL come from the germline V gene. V lost 3 bases to trimming and J lost 2 bases, with 15 bases between them. Primers used in a second PCR of roughly 6 to 12 cycles were a sample-barcoded 5' primer and a J-beta primer mix. MiXCR, run by TCRdb on the 5' RACE reads, gives a single entry per CDR3 protein. The sample holds 650,000 to 1,000,000 distinct CDR3 sequences, approximately 35% seen once. Those donating, healthy Caucasian individuals from Russia, were aged about 6 to 100. Each sample had at least 7 million PBMCs isolated. Total RNA, at least 6 micrograms per sample, was extracted from PBMCs.

V and J are TRBV4-1 and TRBJ2-3; D may be TRBD1 (6 bases). This clonotype was obtained from a man younger than 35 in good health. The sample was blood. The CDR3 nucleotides are TGCGCCAGCAGCCACATAGGGGGAGACGCCACAGATACGCAGTATTTT. Protein product: CASSHIGGDATDTQYF.